The sequence of this TCR beta chain was determined in a study of identical twins. To note about this clonotype: As yet, its antigen is unknown.

CDR3 length: 13 amino acids. Germline loops: CDR1 SGHRS, CDR2 YFSETQ. Trimming left V 1 base short and J 6 bases short, with 11 bases between. The study, taken as a whole, reports: Model-predicted out-of-frame TCR alpha sharing fell below observed values in monozygotic twins. Insertions were fewer in abundant cord blood beta clonotypes, whereas memory repertoires showed none of this pattern. Sequences that were beta out-of-frame showed weaker excess twin sharing.

One entry per CDR3 protein, called by TCRdb with MiXCR from the 5' RACE reads. The sample lists 300,000 to 400,000 distinct CDR3 sequences; approximately 8.7% were seen once. The rearrangement uses TRBV5-1 and TRBJ2-7, with D unresolved. This sequence was found in a woman aged 45-59 years in good health. Source material: naive T cells sorted from blood. CDR3 DNA sequence: TGCGCCAGCAGCTTGTGGGTCACCGGCGAGCAGTACTTC. It translates to CASSLWVTGEQYF.